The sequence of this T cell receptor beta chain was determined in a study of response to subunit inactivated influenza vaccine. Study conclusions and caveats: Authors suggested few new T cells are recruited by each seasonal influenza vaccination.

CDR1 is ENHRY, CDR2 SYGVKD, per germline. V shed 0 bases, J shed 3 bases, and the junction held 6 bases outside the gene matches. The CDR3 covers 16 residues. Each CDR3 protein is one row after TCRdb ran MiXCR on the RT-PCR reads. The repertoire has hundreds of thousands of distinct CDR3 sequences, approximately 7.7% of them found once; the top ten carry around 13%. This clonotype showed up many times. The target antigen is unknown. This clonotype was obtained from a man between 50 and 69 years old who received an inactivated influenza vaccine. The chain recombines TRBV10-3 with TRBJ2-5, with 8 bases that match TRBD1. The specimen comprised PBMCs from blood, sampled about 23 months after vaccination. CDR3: CAISESRLDREETQYF. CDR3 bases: TGTGCCATCAGTGAGTCCCGGTTGGACAGGGAAGAGACCCAGTACTTC.